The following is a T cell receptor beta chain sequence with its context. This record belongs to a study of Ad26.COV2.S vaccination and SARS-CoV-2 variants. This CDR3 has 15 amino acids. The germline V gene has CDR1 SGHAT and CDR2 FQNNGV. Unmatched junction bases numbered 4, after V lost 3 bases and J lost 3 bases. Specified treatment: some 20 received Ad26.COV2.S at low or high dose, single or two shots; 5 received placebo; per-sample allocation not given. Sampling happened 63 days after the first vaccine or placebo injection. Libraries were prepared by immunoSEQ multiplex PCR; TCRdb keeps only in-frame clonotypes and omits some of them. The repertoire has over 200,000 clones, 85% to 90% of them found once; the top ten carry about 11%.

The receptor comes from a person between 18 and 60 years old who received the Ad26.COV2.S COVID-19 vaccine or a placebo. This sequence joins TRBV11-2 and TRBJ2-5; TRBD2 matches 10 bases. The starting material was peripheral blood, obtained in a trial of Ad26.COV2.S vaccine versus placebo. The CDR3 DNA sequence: TGTGCCAGCAGCTTCCGACTAGCGGGTGAAGAGACCCAGTACTTC. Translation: CASSFRLAGEETQYF.